The table lists the clone carrying this T cell receptor (beta chain) with a count of one. Between the trimmed V and J ends, which lost 0 bases and 0 bases, there was a span of 10 bases. The CDR3 is 17 residues long. CDR1 SGHRS and CDR2 YFSETQ come from the germline V gene. These data originate in a study of blood T cell repertoires in COVID-19. Study-level background: Donors in the United States, Italy and Spain gave samples during acute or convalescent COVID-19. Sources were T cells, B-cell-depleted T cells, or PBMCs; the material itself was cDNA or gDNA.

Using immunoSEQ multiplex PCR, the repertoire was profiled, and TCRdb retains in-frame clones only, with some absent. The sample holds about 73,000 clones, roughly four fifths seen once. The TCR was taken from a man in his 70s with COVID-19, enrolled during active disease. The chain couples TRBV5-1 to TRBJ2-6; D remains ambiguous. Sequenced input: peripheral blood. The CDR3 loop is CASSLEVSSSGANVLTF. The DNA of the CDR3 is TGCGCCAGCAGCTTGGAAGTGAGCTCCTCTGGGGCCAACGTCCTGACTTTC.